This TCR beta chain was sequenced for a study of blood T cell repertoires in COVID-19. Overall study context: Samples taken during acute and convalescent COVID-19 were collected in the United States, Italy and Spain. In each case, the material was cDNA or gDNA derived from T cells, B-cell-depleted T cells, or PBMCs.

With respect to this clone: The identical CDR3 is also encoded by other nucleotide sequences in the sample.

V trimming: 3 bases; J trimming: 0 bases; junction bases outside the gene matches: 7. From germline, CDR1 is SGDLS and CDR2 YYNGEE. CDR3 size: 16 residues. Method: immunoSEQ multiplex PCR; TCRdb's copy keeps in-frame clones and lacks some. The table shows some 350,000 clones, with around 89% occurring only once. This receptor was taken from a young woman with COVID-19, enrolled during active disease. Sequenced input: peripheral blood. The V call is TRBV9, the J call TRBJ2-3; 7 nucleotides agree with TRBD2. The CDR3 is CASSAGGGLSTDTQYF. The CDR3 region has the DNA TGTGCCAGCAGCGCAGGCGGGGGATTAAGCACAGATACGCAGTATTTT.